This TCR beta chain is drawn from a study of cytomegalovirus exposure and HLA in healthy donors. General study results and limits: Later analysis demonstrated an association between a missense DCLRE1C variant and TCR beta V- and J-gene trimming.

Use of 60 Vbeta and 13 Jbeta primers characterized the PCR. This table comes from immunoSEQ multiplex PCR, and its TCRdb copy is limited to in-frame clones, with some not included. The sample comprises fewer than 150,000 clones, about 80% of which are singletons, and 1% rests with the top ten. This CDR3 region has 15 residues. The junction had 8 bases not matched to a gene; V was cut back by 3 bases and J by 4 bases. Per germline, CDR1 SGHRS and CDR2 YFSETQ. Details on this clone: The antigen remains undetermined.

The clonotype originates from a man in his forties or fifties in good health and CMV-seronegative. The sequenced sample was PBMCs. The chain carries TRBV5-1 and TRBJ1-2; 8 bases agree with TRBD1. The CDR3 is CASSSMTGAGYGYTF. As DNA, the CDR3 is TGCGCCAGCAGCTCAATGACAGGGGCGGGCTATGGCTACACCTTC.